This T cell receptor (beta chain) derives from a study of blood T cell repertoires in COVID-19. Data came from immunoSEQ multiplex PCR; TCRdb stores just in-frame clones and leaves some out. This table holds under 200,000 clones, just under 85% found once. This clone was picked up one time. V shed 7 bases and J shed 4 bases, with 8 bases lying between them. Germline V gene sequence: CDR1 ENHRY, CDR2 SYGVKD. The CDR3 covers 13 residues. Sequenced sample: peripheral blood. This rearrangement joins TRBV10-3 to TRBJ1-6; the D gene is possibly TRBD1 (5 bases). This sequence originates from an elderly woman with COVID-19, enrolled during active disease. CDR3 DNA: TGTGCCATCACGGACACATATAATTCACCCCTCCACTTT. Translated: CAITDTYNSPLHF.